The 31 T cell receptor beta chains in this list originate from one sample, sequenced in a study of blood T cells in healthy people across ages. Together with a sample-barcoded 5' primer, a J-beta primer mix was included in a second PCR lasting about 6 to 12 cycles. TCRdb re-called the 5' RACE reads with MiXCR, one entry per CDR3 protein. The top ten hold around 0.7% of the sample, which has around 1,000,000 distinct CDR3 sequences, around 25% seen once. The sample also formed part of further work on T cells of mothers and their children.

Material: blood. The receptors here all came from a girl aged 2 to 9 in good health.

The J gene is TRBJ2-4, the V gene TRBV12-3 or TRBV12-4, with D possibly being TRBD2 (6 bases). The CDR3 has 13 residues. Trimming pared 6 bases from V and 7 bases from J, leaving 13 bases between. CDR3 in DNA: TGTGCCAGCAGGTCTGTAGGGAGGAACATTCAGTACTTC. Translation: CASRSVGRNIQYF.

This clonotype occurred a few times. The gene calls are TRBV7-9 and TRBJ1-1; D might be TRBD1 (6 bases). The CDR3 runs to 18 residues. In germline, CDR1 is SEHNR, CDR2 FQNEAQ (reference sequence). Deletions cut 1 base from V and 3 bases from J, with 21 bases between. CDR3 nucleotides: TGTGCCAGCAGCTTAGAGAGGACCCGGGGGGGGGCGGACACTGAAGCTTTCTTT. Translation gives CASSLERTRGGADTEAFF. Combining the CDR3 with reference TRBV7-9 and TRBJ1-1 gives the whole variable domain DTGVSQNPRHKITKRGQNVTFRCDPISEHNRLYWYRQTLGQGPEFLTYFQNEAQLEKSRLLSDRFSAERPKGSFSTLEIQRTEQGDSAMYLCASSLERTRGGADTEAFFGQGTRLTVV.

V usage is TRBV12-3 or TRBV12-4 and J usage is TRBJ2-6; maybe TRBD1 (6 bases). Trimming cost V 5 bases and J 2 bases, with 13 bases left between them. The CDR3 extends over 16 amino acids. CDR3 nucleotide sequence: TGTGCCAGCAGTGGCAACAGGGAAGCTGGGGCCAACGTCCTGACTTTC. It translates to CASSGNREAGANVLTF.

The CDR3 spells CSVGSILTNEKLFF. CDR3 coding DNA: TGCAGCGTTGGGAGTATACTAACTAATGAAAAACTGTTTTTT. V usage is TRBV29-1 and J usage is TRBJ1-4; no firm D call. This CDR3 contains 14 residues. V was shortened by 4 bases and J by 1 base, with 10 bases between the two germline ends. Per germline, CDR1 SQVTM and CDR2 ANQGSEA.

V usage is TRBV20-1 and J usage is TRBJ2-2; either TRBD1 or TRBD2 may fit D (5 bases each). V was cut by 1 base and J by 3 bases, with 9 bases left in between. This CDR3 has 14 residues. CDR1 and CDR2 (germline): DFQATT, SNEGSKA (reference sequence). The DNA of the CDR3 is TGCAGTGCTAGAGGGGACGTAGACACCGGGGAGCTGTTTTTT. Translated: CSARGDVDTGELFF.

This clonotype was detected only a few times. This sequence joins TRBV2 and TRBJ2-5; 12 nucleotides line up with TRBD1. The V and J ends lost 3 bases and 4 bases, in that order; junction bases with no gene match: 9. This CDR3 region has 17 residues. Germline V gives CDR1 SNHLY, CDR2 FYNNEI. The DNA of the CDR3 is TGTGCCAGCAGTGATGCAAGTGGGACAGGGGGCGTAGAGACCCAGTACTTC. Encoded protein: CASSDASGTGGVETQYF.

The V gene is TRBV7-2, the J gene TRBJ2-7; D gene uncertain. V was cut by 1 base and J by 3 bases, with 7 bases left in between. The V gene's germline CDR1 is SGHTA and CDR2 FQGNSA. The CDR3 is 13 amino acids. The CDR3 spells CASSLDNLYEQYF. For the CDR3, the DNA is TGTGCCAGCAGCTTAGACAATCTCTACGAGCAGTACTTC.

The chain recombines TRBV6-5 with TRBJ2-5; TRBD1 agrees at 9 bases. V was clipped by 6 bases and J by 5 bases; unmatched bases: 10. Germline assignment: CDR1 MNHEY and CDR2 SVGAGI. This CDR3 spans 15 amino acids. The CDR3 region is CASSPGTGYKETQYF. DNA for the CDR3: TGTGCCAGCAGCCCCGGGACAGGGTACAAGGAGACCCAGTACTTC.

The table lists this clonotype with a few counts. The rearrangement uses TRBV28 and TRBJ2-7; D might be TRBD2 (6 bases). V was shortened by 7 bases and J by 3 bases, with 10 bases between the two germline ends. Germline V gene data show CDR1 as MDHEN and CDR2 as SYDVKM. The CDR3 extends over 12 amino acids. DNA of the CDR3: TGTGCCAGCAATGCGGGGTTCTACGAGCAGTACTTC. It encodes CASNAGFYEQYF.

This clonotype was counted between two and nine times. The chain recombines TRBV2 with TRBJ1-1; D is uncertain. This CDR3 region has 13 residues. In germline, CDR1 is SNHLY, CDR2 FYNNEI. Trimming took 2 bases from V and 1 from J, leaving 5 bases between them. The DNA of the CDR3 is TGTGCCAGCAGTGAATTAAGGAACACTGAAGCTTTCTTT. Translating it yields CASSELRNTEAFF. Using reference TRBV2 and TRBJ1-1 for the parts outside the CDR3, the full variable domain is EPEVTQTPSHQVTQMGQEVILRCVPISNHLYFYWYRQILGQKVEFLVSFYNNEISEKSEIFDDQFSVERPDGSNFTLKIRSTKLEDSAMYFCASSELRNTEAFFGQGTRLTVV.

This clonotype turned up a few times. The chain combines TRBV12-3 or TRBV12-4 with TRBJ2-5; TRBD1 agrees at 10 bases. The tail of the sequence fits TRBJ2-1 better, so the J call may be wrong. CDR3 length: 15 amino acids. The CDR3 DNA is TGTGCCAGCAGCTTCCGACAGGGGGCAAATAATGAGCAGTTCTTC. It translates to CASSFRQGANNEQFF.

The V call is TRBV6-2 or TRBV6-3, the J call TRBJ2-5; weak D call: TRBD2 (6 bases). The CDR3 totals 14 residues. V dropped 2 bases and J dropped 1 base, with 8 bases sitting between them. CDR1 is MNHEY and CDR2 is SVGEGT in the germline V gene. This CDR3 reads CASSYGGSQETQYF. The CDR3 nucleotides read TGTGCCAGCAGTTACGGAGGGAGCCAAGAGACCCAGTACTTC.

This chain joins TRBV3-1 and TRBJ2-3; 8 bases agree with TRBD2. Per germline, CDR1 LGHDT and CDR2 YNNKEL (reference sequence). The V segment lost 1 base and the J segment 5 bases; nucleotides outside the gene matches: 11. This CDR3 contains 17 residues. The CDR3 loop is CASSQGSSGPLQDTQYF. In DNA form, the CDR3 reads TGTGCCAGCAGCCAAGGATCTAGCGGGCCCCTACAAGATACGCAGTATTTT.

The chain couples TRBV5-4 to TRBJ2-5; 7 bases match TRBD1. The length of the CDR3 is 17 residues. The germline gives CDR1 SGHNT, CDR2 YYREEE (reference sequence). Trimming at V came to 3 bases and at J to 0 bases, leaving 11 bases not matched to a gene. The CDR3 DNA reads as TGTGCCAGCAGCTGGAACCCCACGGGACAGAACCAAGAGACCCAGTACTTC. Amino acids: CASSWNPTGQNQETQYF.

This chain uses TRBV4-2 with TRBJ2-7; D not resolved. The germline CDR1 and CDR2 sequences are LGHNA and YNFKEQ. V was clipped by 1 base and J by 2 bases, with 12 bases between them. The CDR3 consists of 15 residues. Here the CDR3 reads CASSQGLSGPYEQYF. The DNA for the CDR3 is TGTGCCAGCAGCCAAGGCTTATCCGGCCCCTACGAGCAGTACTTC.

Only a few counts were recorded for this clonotype. The chain recombines TRBV6-5 with TRBJ1-1; D remains unclear. V shed 0 bases and J shed 0 bases, with 8 bases lying between them. Germline V CDR1 and CDR2: MNHEY, SVGAGI. The CDR3 spans 15 residues. CDR3 protein: CASSYSENVNTEAFF. The CDR3 DNA is TGTGCCAGCAGTTACTCGGAGAACGTGAACACTGAAGCTTTCTTT.

This chain connects TRBV20-1 to TRBJ2-7; TRBD2 aligns across 7 bases. CDR1 DFQATT and CDR2 SNEGSKA come from the germline V gene (reference sequence). J gave up 5 bases and V 4 bases, and 14 bases lay outside the gene matches. The CDR3 loop spans 15 amino acids. CDR3 sequence: CSANQRDKFPNEQYF. The DNA of the CDR3 is TGCAGTGCTAATCAGCGGGATAAGTTCCCCAACGAGCAGTACTTC.

The chain joins TRBV5-1 to TRBJ1-1; D is undetermined. Per germline, CDR1 SGHRS and CDR2 YFSETQ. The CDR3 has 14 amino acids. With 4 bases removed from V and 1 base from J, the gap between germline ends came to 11 bases. This chain's CDR3 is CASSVGERNTEAFF. The CDR3, as DNA: TGCGCCAGCAGCGTAGGAGAGAGGAACACTGAAGCTTTCTTT.

V and J are TRBV12-3 or TRBV12-4 and TRBJ1-2, with a tentative D call TRBD1 (5 bases). The CDR3 loop spans 14 amino acids. V was shortened by 3 bases and J by 4 bases, with 12 bases between the two germline ends. CDR3 region: CASSLVGDLYGYTF. CDR3 sequence (DNA): TGTGCCAGCAGTTTGGTTGGGGACCTCTATGGCTACACCTTC.

The V call is TRBV5-1, the J call TRBJ2-4, with D maybe TRBD2 (6 bases). V lost 4 bases and J lost 3, with 17 bases in between. The CDR3 runs 16 residues. Germline V gene lookup returns CDR1 SGHRS and CDR2 YFSETQ. This CDR3 reads CASSPIGAGYKNIQYF. The CDR3 DNA reads TGCGCCAGCAGCCCCATCGGGGCGGGATACAAAAACATTCAGTACTTC.

As concerns this clonotype: Compared with germline, one end of the junction differs, possibly owing to a read error. The chain has TRBV12-3 or TRBV12-4 and TRBJ2-5; 8 bases are a match to TRBD2. The CDR3 length is 14 residues. The CDR3 loop is CASRITSGQETRYF. For the CDR3, the DNA is TGTGCCAGCAGAATTACTAGCGGACAAGAGACCCGGTACTTC.

CDR3 loop: CSVVEDLNTDTQYF. In nucleotides, the CDR3 is TGCAGCGTTGTCGAAGACTTGAACACAGATACGCAGTATTTT. This chain links TRBV29-1 with TRBJ2-3; no reliable D call. CDR1 and CDR2 from the germline V gene are SQVTM and ANQGSEA. V lost 4 bases to trimming and J lost 2 bases, with 13 bases between them. The CDR3 has 14 residues.

The chain uses TRBV7-9 and TRBJ1-5; the match to TRBD1 covers 10 bases. The CDR3 is made up of 15 amino acids. V shed 4 bases and J 5 bases; nucleotides not matched to a gene: 5. Germline CDR1 and CDR2: SEHNR and FQNEAQ (reference sequence). For the CDR3, the DNA is TGTGCCAGCAGCTCCGGGACAGGGGAGGATCAGCCCCAGCATTTT. Protein sequence: CASSSGTGEDQPQHF. Supplemented by reference TRBV7-9 and TRBJ1-5, the full variable domain reads DTGVSQNPRHKITKRGQNVTFRCDPISEHNRLYWYRQTLGQGPEFLTYFQNEAQLEKSRLLSDRFSAERPKGSFSTLEIQRTEQGDSAMYLCASSSGTGEDQPQHFGDGTRLSIL.

This clonotype was picked up a small number of times. The genes are TRBV5-6 and TRBJ1-2; D call uncertain. This CDR3 comprises 13 residues. With 2 bases removed from V and 6 bases from J, the gap between germline ends came to 11 bases. Germline CDR1 is SGHDT and CDR2 is YYEEEE. The DNA for the CDR3 is TGTGCCAGCAGCTTCGGTAGGGTCGATGGCTACACCTTC. Translating gives CASSFGRVDGYTF.

This clonotype has more than one count but fewer than ten. The chain links TRBV12-3 or TRBV12-4 to TRBJ1-2; no definite D call. V shed 3 bases and J shed 3 bases, with 8 bases lying between them. This CDR3 spans 13 amino acids. The CDR3 bases are TGTGCCAGCAGTTTCAGTGGTCACTATGGCTACACCTTC. It encodes CASSFSGHYGYTF.

This clonotype was picked up a small number of times. The CDR3 spells CSVPPGFWYSYNEQFF. In DNA form, the CDR3 reads TGCAGCGTTCCTCCGGGGTTTTGGTACTCCTACAATGAGCAGTTCTTC. The chain combines TRBV29-1 with TRBJ2-1; a possible D gene is TRBD2 (5 bases). Trimming removed 5 bases at V and 0 bases at J, with 17 bases between. This CDR3 region has 16 residues. The V gene's germline CDR1 is SQVTM and CDR2 ANQGSEA.

As for this clonotype: Germline and junction disagree at one end, which may indicate a read error. The chain joins TRBV2 to TRBJ2-2; a weak D match, TRBD2 (5 bases). Per germline, CDR1 SNHLY and CDR2 FYNNEI. This CDR3 is built from 13 residues. CDR3 DNA sequence: TGTGCCAGCAGTGCCACCAGTTCCGGGGAGCTGTCTTTT. This sequence encodes CASSATSSGELSF.

This clonotype has more than one count but fewer than ten. This sequence joins TRBV12-3 or TRBV12-4 and TRBJ1-1, with a possible D match to TRBD1 (6 bases). The CDR3 is 14 amino acids. V lost 9 bases, J lost 3 bases, and 17 bases lay in between. CDR3 DNA sequence: TGTGCCAGTTCATACAGGGAAGGGGACACTGAAGCTTTCTTT. This codes for CASSYREGDTEAFF.

The chain joins TRBV4-3 to TRBJ1-1, with D uncertain. Germline assignment: CDR1 LGHNA and CDR2 YSLEER. Trimming shortened V by 1 base and J by 1 base, and 10 bases separated the two germline ends. CDR3 length: 15 amino acids. The CDR3 DNA reads as TGCGCCAGCAGCCAAGGGTACAGTCAGAACACTGAAGCTTTCTTT. This sequence encodes CASSQGYSQNTEAFF.

The chain is built from TRBV7-2 and TRBJ2-7, with D tentatively TRBD1 (5 bases). From germline, CDR1 is SGHTA and CDR2 FQGNSA. Trimming took 1 base from V and 7 from J, leaving 11 bases between them. The CDR3 length is 13 residues. CDR3 sequence: CASSLVQGREQYF. CDR3 sequence (DNA): TGTGCCAGCAGCTTAGTGCAGGGCAGAGAGCAGTACTTC.

This clonotype was found a few times. This sequence joins TRBV7-2 and TRBJ2-2, with 8 bases that match TRBD2. Germline CDR1 reads SGHTA; CDR2 reads FQGNSA. The CDR3 sequence is 15 residues long. Trimming at V came to 4 bases and at J to 4 bases, leaving 5 bases not matched to a gene. In DNA form, the CDR3 reads TGTGCCAGCAGCTCGGGGGGGCGTCCCACCGGGGAGCTGTTTTTT. This sequence encodes CASSSGGRPTGELFF.